This passage covers 18 T cell receptor beta chains from one sample sequenced in a study of blood T cells in healthy people across ages. A J-beta primer mix and a sample-barcoded 5' primer were used in a second PCR of about 7 to 12 cycles. TCRdb recomputed calls from the 5' RACE reads with MiXCR, one row per CDR3 protein. The top ten clones hold approximately 19% of a sample with 850,000 to 1,300,000 distinct CDR3 sequences, 35% to 50% of them seen once. The sequencing input was blood. These receptors all stem from a woman between 55 and 75 years old in good health.

The chain links TRBV18 to TRBJ2-5, with 11 bases aligning to TRBD2. V shed 6 bases, J shed 1 base, and the junction held 10 bases outside the gene matches. The CDR3 contains 17 residues. CDR1 and CDR2 (germline): KGHSH, LQKENI. As DNA, the CDR3 is TGTGCCAGCTCCCCTCTTCGGACTAGCGGGTTCCAAGAGACCCAGTACTTC. Its translation is CASSPLRTSGFQETQYF.

This clonotype was recorded once. CDR3 in DNA: TGCAGCCTGAGGCAGGGAGAGACCCAGTACTTC. This codes for CSLRQGETQYF. J is TRBJ2-5 and V is TRBV20-1, with a weak D call TRBD1 (5 bases). The CDR3 loop spans 11 amino acids. CDR1 is DFQATT and CDR2 is SNEGSKA in the germline V gene (reference sequence).

As regards this clonotype: Germline is not matched at one junction end, which may reflect a read error. This chain uses TRBV7-8 with TRBJ2-1; possible D gene TRBD2, 6 bases. The V gene's germline CDR1 is SGHVS and CDR2 FQNEAQ. The CDR3 covers 16 residues. The CDR3 protein is CASSLWASEAYNEQFF. CDR3 nucleotides: TGTGCCAGTAGCTTATGGGCTAGCGAGGCCTACAATGAGCAGTTCTTC.

The chain employs TRBV7-6 and TRBJ2-2; the match to TRBD2 covers 7 bases. CDR1 is SGHVS and CDR2 is FNYEAQ in the germline V gene. V gave up 1 base and J gave up 1 base; unmatched junction bases: 6. The CDR3 consists of 17 residues. As DNA, the CDR3 is TGTGCCAGCAGCTTAGAACCGGGAGGACTGAACACCGGGGAGCTGTTTTTT. Translated, it gives CASSLEPGGLNTGELFF.

CDR3 in amino acids: CASRFTGGAGGYTF. CDR3 DNA sequence: TGTGCCAGCAGGTTTACAGGGGGCGCAGGAGGCTACACCTTC. The chain links TRBV25-1 to TRBJ1-2, with TRBD1 matching 9 bases. The J segment lost 8 bases and the V segment lost 6 bases, leaving 10 bases of the junction unmatched. The CDR3 has 14 amino acids. The germline gives CDR1 MGHDK, CDR2 SYGVNS.

This clonotype came up a few times. CDR3 nucleotide sequence: TGTGCCAGCAGTTTGCAGGAGAACCAGTACTTC. Its protein is CASSLQENQYF. The chain couples TRBV28 to TRBJ2-7, with unresolved D. The CDR3 sequence is 11 residues long. Germline CDR1 MDHEN, CDR2 SYDVKM. V was shortened by 3 bases and J by 10 bases, with 10 bases between the two germline ends.

This chain joins TRBV12-5 and TRBJ2-1; TRBD2 agrees at 13 bases. The V and J ends lost 6 bases and 5 bases, in that order; junction bases with no gene match: 4. CDR3 length: 15 amino acids. CDR1 is LGHNT and CDR2 is FRNRAP in the germline V gene. The CDR3 region has the DNA TGTGCTAGTGGCCCCGGGACTAGCGGGAACAATGAGCAGTTCTTC. Protein sequence: CASGPGTSGNNEQFF.

The chain is built from TRBV5-1 and TRBJ2-3, with 10 positions matching TRBD1. The V segment lost 4 bases and the J segment 5 bases; nucleotides outside the gene matches: 13. The CDR3 is 17 amino acids. Germline CDR1 SGHRS, CDR2 YFSETQ. The CDR3, as DNA: TGCGCCAGCAGCGTCCCTTTAGGGACAGGGGATGTAGATACGCAGTATTTT. This encodes CASSVPLGTGDVDTQYF.

This clonotype has only one observation. This chain links TRBV12-5 with TRBJ2-4, with D perhaps being TRBD1 or TRBD2 (6 bases each). Germline loops: CDR1 LGHNT, CDR2 FRNRAP. CDR3 size: 14 residues. V was trimmed by 9 bases and J by 3 bases, leaving 15 bases between them. CDR3 nucleotide sequence: TGTGCTAGCGGGGGCGGCGGGTACAAAAACATTCAGTACTTC. Protein sequence: CASGGGGYKNIQYF.

The chain combines TRBV12-3 or TRBV12-4 with TRBJ2-1; D is uncertain. The CDR3 is made up of 11 amino acids. V shed 6 bases and J shed 8 bases, with 8 bases lying between them. DNA of the CDR3: TGTGCCAGCAGAATGATATATGAGCAGTTCTTC. Translated, it gives CASRMIYEQFF.

The chain is built from TRBV5-1 and TRBJ2-6; D unclear. The V end was cut by 1 base, the J end by 4 bases, with 9 bases between. CDR3 length: 15 amino acids. Germline lookup yields CDR1 SGHRS and CDR2 YFSETQ. The CDR3 bases are TGCGCCAGCAGCTTGAACGGTATAGGGGCCAACGTCCTGACTTTC. Its translation is CASSLNGIGANVLTF.

This clonotype was observed a few times. The V call is TRBV7-9, the J call TRBJ2-2; a possible D gene is TRBD1 (5 bases). The ends were cut back, 8 bases at V and 3 bases at J, with 10 bases in the middle. Germline CDR1 is SEHNR and CDR2 is FQNEAQ (reference sequence). The length of the CDR3 is 13 residues. The CDR3 is CASDKGYTGELFF. The DNA for the CDR3 is TGTGCCAGCGATAAGGGGTACACCGGGGAGCTGTTTTTT. Full variable domain (missing parts from reference TRBV7-9 and TRBJ2-2): DTGVSQNPRHKITKRGQNVTFRCDPISEHNRLYWYRQTLGQGPEFLTYFQNEAQLEKSRLLSDRFSAERPKGSFSTLEIQRTEQGDSAMYLCASDKGYTGELFFGEGSRLTVL.

On this clonotype: Its ends do not fully match the called genes, so a read error is possible. V gene TRBV5-6 combines with J gene TRBJ2-1; D may be TRBD2 (7 bases). The CDR3 is made up of 13 amino acids. The germline CDR1 and CDR2 sequences are SGHDT and YYEEEE. CDR3 in amino acids: CGSSPSGGYEQFF. In nucleotides, the CDR3 is TGTGGCAGCAGCCCCTCGGGGGGCTATGAGCAGTTCTTC.

This clonotype came up a few times. The J gene is TRBJ2-7, the V gene TRBV6-1; unclear D gene. This CDR3 is built from 12 residues. V was pared by 4 bases and J by 2 bases, with 6 bases between. Germline values: CDR1 MNHNS, CDR2 SASEGT. The CDR3 nucleotides are TGTGCCAGCAGTGCCCTAACCTACGAGCAGTACTTC. It codes for CASSALTYEQYF.

J is TRBJ1-4 and V is TRBV6-5; no clear D gene. Per the germline V gene, CDR1 is MNHEY and CDR2 is SVGAGI. This CDR3 spans 16 amino acids. V was clipped by 6 bases and J by 8 bases, with 22 bases between them. CDR3 sequence: CASSAERFGKREKLFF. The CDR3, as DNA: TGTGCCAGCAGCGCCGAAAGGTTTGGAAAAAGGGAAAAACTGTTTTTT.

CDR3 DNA: TGCAGCGGGACAGACACTGAAGCTTTCTTT. Encoded protein: CSGTDTEAFF. The chain is built from TRBV29-1 and TRBJ1-1, with D perhaps matching TRBD1 (6 bases). Germline CDR1 and CDR2: SQVTM and ANQGSEA. V lost 7 bases and J 3 bases, leaving 6 bases between the germline ends. The CDR3 is 10 amino acids. Complete variable domain (other parts from reference TRBV29-1 and TRBJ1-1): SAVISQKPSRDICQRGTSLTIQCQVDSQVTMMFWYRQQPGQSLTLIATANQGSEATYESGFVIDKFPISRPNLTFSTLTVSNMSPEDSSIYLCSGTDTEAFFGQGTRLTVV.

This chain joins TRBV2 and TRBJ2-4; the match to TRBD1 covers 11 bases. The J call may be incorrect, as the DNA end agrees better with TRBJ2-7. Germline loops: CDR1 SNHLY, CDR2 FYNNEI. The CDR3 runs 14 residues. In DNA, the CDR3 is TGTGCCAGCAGGGACAGGGGGCAGCTCAACGAGCAGTACTTC. It encodes CASRDRGQLNEQYF.

The sample holds a few counts of this clonotype. V is TRBV25-1 and J is TRBJ2-7; D assignment may be TRBD1 or TRBD2 (5 bases each). The CDR3 sequence is 14 residues long. V lost 5 bases to trimming and J lost 5 bases, with 16 bases between them. Germline CDR1 is MGHDK and CDR2 is SYGVNS. CDR3 loop: CASSLPGPLDEQYF. CDR3 in DNA: TGTGCCAGCAGTTTACCGGGACCCCTCGACGAGCAGTACTTC.